This T cell receptor (beta chain) was recovered during a study of CD8 T cells in Susac syndrome. Study as a whole: Sequenced Susac syndrome patients included over 5 with active disease and eight who were in remission.

Random hexamers were used to reverse transcribe 0.5 to 1 ug of RNA. Each CDR3 protein gets one entry after TCRdb re-called the immunoSEQ multiplex PCR reads with MiXCR. This table holds under 200,000 distinct CDR3 sequences, roughly 94% found once. V was pared by 5 bases and J by 3 bases, with 4 bases of the junction left unmatched. CDR3 size: 15 residues. CDR1 is SGHNT, CDR2 YENEEA, per germline. The sample consisted of CD4+ T cells from PBMCs. V gene TRBV11-3 combines with J gene TRBJ2-2; TRBD1 matches at 9 bases. The TCR comes from a human donor with Susac syndrome. Here the CDR3 reads CASSRRTGDTGELFF. CDR3 coding DNA: TGTGCCAGCAGCCGACGGACAGGGGACACCGGGGAGCTGTTTTTT.